These 20 T cell receptor beta chains came from one sample sequenced in a study of PD-L1 blockade in urothelial cancer. This table comes from immunoSEQ multiplex PCR, and its TCRdb copy is limited to in-frame clones, with some not included. The repertoire holds more than 75,000 clones, with around 84% as singletons. The time point here: pretreatment peripheral blood. The sequences come from PBMCs, collected around atezolizumab (anti-PD-L1) treatment. The receptor source for this set is a man aged 55-75 years with urothelial cancer.

This clone was recorded once. This chain joins TRBV6-1 and TRBJ2-7; 9 nucleotides match TRBD1. The CDR3 totals 15 residues. V was pared by 6 bases and J by 0 bases, with 6 bases of the junction left unmatched. CDR1 is MNHNS and CDR2 is SASEGT in the germline V gene. CDR3 sequence: CASRPGQGLSYEQYF. CDR3 coding DNA: TGTGCCAGCAGGCCGGGACAGGGCCTCTCCTACGAGCAGTACTTC.

The genes are TRBV6-1 and TRBJ2-1, with 9 bases that match TRBD1. Germline trimming cut 6 bases from V and 16 bases from J; bases unmatched to any gene: 10. Germline V gives CDR1 MNHNS, CDR2 SASEGT. This CDR3 has 12 residues. For the CDR3, the DNA is TGTGCCAGCAGAGTCGGGACAGGGCTAATTTTCTTC. As protein: CASRVGTGLIFF.

This chain joins TRBV7-2 and TRBJ2-1; 12 bases map to TRBD2. This CDR3 is built from 16 residues. In germline, CDR1 is SGHTA, CDR2 FQGNSA. Trimming removed 1 base from V and 5 bases from J; junction bases left unmatched: 3. CDR3 residues: CASSLGRLAGDNEQFF. The CDR3 bases are TGTGCCAGCAGCTTAGGGAGACTAGCGGGAGACAATGAGCAGTTCTTC.

Written as DNA, the CDR3 is TGTGCCTGGAGCAAGGGGGCAGGGGGCGGGTTGGGGACCCAGTACTTC. Translated, it gives CAWSKGAGGGLGTQYF. The chain carries TRBV30 and TRBJ2-5; 8 nucleotides line up with TRBD1. The V segment lost 3 bases and the J segment 7 bases; nucleotides outside the gene matches: 16. The CDR3 has 16 residues. In germline, CDR1 is GTSNPN, CDR2 SVGIG (reference sequence).

The chain combines TRBV2 with TRBJ1-4, with 10 bases aligning to TRBD1. From germline, CDR1 is SNHLY and CDR2 FYNNEI. Trimming cost V 1 base and J 5 bases; bases outside gene matches: 1. The CDR3 spans 15 residues. CDR3 amino acids: CASSEGGQGNEKLFF. The CDR3 DNA follows: TGTGCCAGCAGTGAAGGGGGACAGGGGAATGAAAAACTGTTTTTT.

V and J are TRBV11-3 and TRBJ2-7; a possible D gene is TRBD2 (6 bases). CDR3 length: 13 amino acids. Germline CDR1 and CDR2: SGHNT and YENEEA. V lost 5 bases to trimming and J lost 7 bases, with 15 bases between them. The CDR3 bases are TGTGCCAGCAGCCGATCGGGGGTTGAAGAGCAGTACTTC. Its translation is CASSRSGVEEQYF.

V gene TRBV30 combines with J gene TRBJ1-1; maybe TRBD1 (5 bases). Germline assignment: CDR1 GTSNPN and CDR2 SVGIG (reference sequence). The CDR3 runs 13 residues. V shed 2 bases and J shed 0 bases, with 7 bases lying between them. Here the CDR3 reads CAWSRGVNTEAFF. As DNA, the CDR3 is TGTGCCTGGAGTAGGGGCGTGAACACTGAAGCTTTCTTT.

About this clone: A junction boundary mismatches the germline segment, possibly from a read error. This rearrangement joins TRBV6-5 to TRBJ1-2, with TRBD1 as a possible D gene (6 bases). The CDR3 spans 16 residues. Germline lookup yields CDR1 MNHEY and CDR2 SVGAGI. CDR3 DNA sequence: TGTGCCAGCAGTTACTCGCGCACGGACAGATCCACTGGCCACACCTTC. Protein: CASSYSRTDRSTGHTF.

The chain combines TRBV29-1 with TRBJ2-3, with D tentatively TRBD2 (6 bases). The end of the DNA fits TRBJ2-1 better, so the J call may be wrong. CDR1 SQVTM and CDR2 ANQGSEA come from the germline V gene. This CDR3 comprises 17 residues. CDR3 sequence (DNA): TGCAGCGTTGAAGACCCCCTCCCCCAGACTAGGGGTAATGAGCAGTTCTTC. This encodes CSVEDPLPQTRGNEQFF.

V is TRBV20-1 and J is TRBJ2-7, with D possibly matching TRBD1 (5 bases). CDR1 and CDR2 (germline): DFQATT, SNEGSKA (reference sequence). Trimming removed 7 bases from V and 3 bases from J, with 10 bases in between. The CDR3 spans 11 residues. The CDR3 DNA follows: TGCAGTGTCAGGCAGGGCTACGAGCAGTACTTC. Translating it yields CSVRQGYEQYF.

The chain carries TRBV7-2 and TRBJ1-2; D might be TRBD1 (6 bases). The V gene's germline CDR1 is SGHTA and CDR2 FQGNSA. CDR3 size: 15 residues. Trimming left V 4 bases short and J 1 base short, with 13 bases between. The CDR3: CASSSTGTSNYGYTF. The DNA for the CDR3 is TGTGCCAGCAGCTCTACAGGGACCAGTAACTATGGCTACACCTTC.

The chain has TRBV7-9 and TRBJ1-2; a possible D gene is TRBD1 (6 bases). Germline V lookup: CDR1 SEHNR, CDR2 FQNEAQ (reference sequence). The CDR3 extends over 13 amino acids. Trimming took off 3 bases at V and 5 bases at J, with 10 bases between the two ends. The CDR3 nucleotides are TGTGCCAGCAGCTTCGGACAGACATATGGCTACACCTTC. Encoded protein: CASSFGQTYGYTF.

The gene calls are TRBV2 and TRBJ2-3; a weak D match, TRBD2 (7 bases). V dropped 4 bases and J dropped 4 bases, with 9 bases sitting between them. Germline assignment: CDR1 SNHLY and CDR2 FYNNEI. This CDR3 spans 13 amino acids. The DNA for the CDR3 is TGTGCCAGCAGTGGGGGGGGCGCAGATACGCAGTATTTT. It encodes CASSGGGADTQYF.

A single count supports this clone. This rearrangement joins TRBV28 to TRBJ1-4; 9 bases are shared with TRBD1. Trimming took 8 bases from V and 7 from J; bases not matched to a gene: 8. The CDR3 is 14 residues long. Germline CDR1 reads MDHEN; CDR2 reads SYDVKM. CDR3: CASGEQGASEKLFF. CDR3 coding DNA: TGTGCCAGCGGTGAACAGGGGGCGAGTGAAAAACTGTTTTTT.

The gene calls are TRBV7-9 and TRBJ2-1, with 7 bases fitting TRBD2. The CDR3 is 16 amino acids. V lost 1 base to trimming and J lost 8 bases; unmatched junction nucleotides: 11. CDR1 is SEHNR and CDR2 is FQNEAQ in the germline V gene (reference sequence). The CDR3 is CASSLGLADASYEQFF. The CDR3 region has the DNA TGTGCCAGCAGCTTAGGCCTAGCGGACGCCTCGTATGAGCAGTTCTTC.

In this sample, this clone turned up once. V is TRBV10-1 and J is TRBJ2-3; 7 bases align to TRBD2. This CDR3 comprises 14 residues. Per germline, CDR1 WNHNN and CDR2 SYGVQD (reference sequence). V shed 4 bases, J shed 6 bases, and the junction held 7 bases outside the gene matches. The CDR3 region has the DNA TGCGCCAGCAGTGCCAATCTACTAGCGGATACGCAGTATTTT. Translating it yields CASSANLLADTQYF.

V usage is TRBV7-2 and J usage is TRBJ2-2, with TRBD1 as a possible D gene (5 bases). CDR3 length equals 16 residues. V was shortened by 3 bases and J by 3 bases, with 14 bases between the two germline ends. In germline, CDR1 is SGHTA, CDR2 FQGNSA. CDR3 nucleotide sequence: TGTGCCAGCAGCTTGAGTATATCAGGGTACACCGGGGAGCTGTTTTTT. Its translation is CASSLSISGYTGELFF.

The genes are TRBV12-5 and TRBJ2-3, with a possible D match to TRBD2 (6 bases). Germline V gene sequence: CDR1 LGHNT, CDR2 FRNRAP. The CDR3 runs to 15 residues. Trimming pared 3 bases from V and 4 bases from J, leaving 14 bases between. This chain's CDR3 is CASGFGRREADTQYF. CDR3 bases: TGTGCTAGTGGTTTTGGTCGAAGGGAGGCAGATACGCAGTATTTT.

The chain links TRBV28 to TRBJ1-2; 9 nucleotides agree with TRBD1. The V and J ends lost 3 bases and 5 bases, in that order; junction bases with no gene match: 10. The germline V gene encodes CDR1 MDHEN and CDR2 SYDVKM. The CDR3 extends over 16 amino acids. The DNA of the CDR3 is TGTGCCAGCAGTTTTTCTCGAACAGGGGGCGGGTATGGCTACACCTTC. Amino acid sequence: CASSFSRTGGGYGYTF.

This chain connects TRBV9 to TRBJ2-7, with TRBD2 identical over 7 bases. V lost 3 bases and J lost 4; bases outside the gene matches: 7. The germline V gene encodes CDR1 SGDLS and CDR2 YYNGEE. The CDR3 sequence is 14 residues long. CDR3 coding DNA: TGTGCCAGCAGCGCGGGAGGAGGGTTGTACGAGCAGTACTTC. It specifies CASSAGGGLYEQYF.